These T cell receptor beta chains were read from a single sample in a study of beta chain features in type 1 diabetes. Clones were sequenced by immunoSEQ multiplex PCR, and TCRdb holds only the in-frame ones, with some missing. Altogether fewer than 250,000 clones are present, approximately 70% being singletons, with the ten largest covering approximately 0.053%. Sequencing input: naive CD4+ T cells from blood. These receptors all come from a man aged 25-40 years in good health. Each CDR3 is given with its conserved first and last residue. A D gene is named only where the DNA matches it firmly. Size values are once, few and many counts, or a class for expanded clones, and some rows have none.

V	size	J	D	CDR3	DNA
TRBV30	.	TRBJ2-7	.	CAWSLGGSEQYF	TGTGCCTGGAGTCTCGGGGGAAGTGAGCAGTACTTC
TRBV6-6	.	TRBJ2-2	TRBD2	CATREAGELFF	TGTGCCACACGGGAGGCCGGGGAGCTGTTTTTT
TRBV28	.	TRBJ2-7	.	CASGGRDYEQYF	TGTGCCAGCGGAGGCAGGGACTACGAGCAGTACTTC
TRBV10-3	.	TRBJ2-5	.	CAIREDIEKTQYF	TGTGCCATCAGGGAGGATATCGAGAAGACCCAGTACTTC
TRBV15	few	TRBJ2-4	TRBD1	CATSTLLQGARNIQYF	TGTGCCACCAGCACCCTCTTACAGGGGGCGCGAAACATTCAGTACTTC
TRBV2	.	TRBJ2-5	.	CASTGPGETQYF	TGTGCCAGCACCGGTCCTGGAGAGACCCAGTACTTC
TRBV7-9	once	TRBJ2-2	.	CASSNRNTGELFF	TGTGCCAGCAGTAACAGGAACACCGGGGAGCTGTTTTTT
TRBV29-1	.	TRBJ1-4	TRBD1	CSVYPGQGNEKLFF	TGCAGCGTTTACCCGGGACAGGGTAATGAAAAACTGTTTTTT
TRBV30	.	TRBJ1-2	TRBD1	CAWSNPGQGNYGYTF	TGTGCCTGGAGTAACCCGGGACAGGGGAACTATGGCTACACCTTC
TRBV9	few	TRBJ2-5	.	CASSVTDQETQYF	TGTGCCAGCAGCGTGACAGACCAAGAGACCCAGTACTTC
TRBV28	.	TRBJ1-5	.	CASSQRGAQHF	TGTGCCAGCAGCCAACGAGGGGCCCAGCATTTT
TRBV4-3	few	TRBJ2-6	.	CASSQEGAPSSGANVLTF	TGCGCCAGCAGCCAAGAGGGGGCCCCTAGCTCTGGGGCCAACGTCCTGACTTTC
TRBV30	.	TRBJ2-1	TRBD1	CAWRDRDRKQFF	TGTGCCTGGAGAGACAGGGACAGAAAGCAGTTCTTC
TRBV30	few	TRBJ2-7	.	CAWAVGGTSYEQYF	TGTGCCTGGGCGGTAGGAGGGACCTCCTACGAGCAGTACTTC
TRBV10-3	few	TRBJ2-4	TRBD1	CAISQTGAQFIQYF	TGTGCCATCAGCCAGACAGGGGCCCAATTCATTCAGTACTTC
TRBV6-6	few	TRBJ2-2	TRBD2	CASSLADGELFF	TGTGCCAGCAGTCTAGCGGACGGGGAGCTGTTTTTT
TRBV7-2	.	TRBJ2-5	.	CASSLAWQVQETQYF	TGTGCCAGCAGCTTAGCGTGGCAGGTCCAAGAGACCCAGTACTTC
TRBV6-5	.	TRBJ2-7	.	CASSYSMGGEQYF	TGTGCCAGCAGTTACTCAATGGGAGGCGAGCAGTACTTC
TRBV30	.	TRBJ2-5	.	CAWTRTVTGTQYF	TGTGCCTGGACCCGGACCGTGACGGGGACCCAGTACTTC
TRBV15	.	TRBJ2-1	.	CATSRDGKGGTEQFF	TGTGCCACCAGCAGAGATGGGAAGGGCGGGACGGAGCAGTTCTTC
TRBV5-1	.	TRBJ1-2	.	CASSTGPGYGYTF	TGCGCCAGCAGCACAGGGCCGGGCTATGGCTACACCTTC
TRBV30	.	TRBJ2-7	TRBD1	CAWSVSGTGAYEQYF	TGTGCCTGGAGTGTAAGTGGGACAGGGGCCTACGAGCAGTACTTC
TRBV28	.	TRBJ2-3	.	CASSFAGSTDTQYF	TGTGCCAGCAGCTTCGCGGGGAGCACAGATACGCAGTATTTT
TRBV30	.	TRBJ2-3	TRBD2	CAWTERGAYTDTQYF	TGTGCCTGGACCGAGCGGGGGGCTTACACAGATACGCAGTATTTT
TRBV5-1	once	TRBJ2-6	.	CASIDSGANVLTF	TGCGCCAGCATCGACTCTGGGGCCAACGTCCTGACTTTC
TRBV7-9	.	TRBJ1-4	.	CASSRDTNEKLFF	TGTGCCAGCAGCCGGGACACTAATGAAAAACTGTTTTTT
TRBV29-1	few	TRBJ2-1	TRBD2	CSVPPQREGLYNEQFF	TGCAGCGTTCCGCCCCAGCGGGAGGGCCTTTACAATGAGCAGTTCTTC
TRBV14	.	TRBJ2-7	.	CASSQDKDSPRAGYEQYF	TGTGCCAGCAGCCAAGATAAGGACTCTCCCCGTGCCGGCTACGAGCAGTACTTC
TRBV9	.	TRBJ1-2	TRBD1	CASSAPNLRGSDGYTF	TGTGCCAGCAGCGCCCCTAATCTCAGGGGGTCGGATGGCTACACCTTC
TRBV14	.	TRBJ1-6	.	CASSHRGGGAPLHF	TGTGCCAGCAGCCACCGGGGCGGAGGAGCACCCCTCCACTTT
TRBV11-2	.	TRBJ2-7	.	CASSLAVQGPREQYF	TGTGCCAGCAGCTTAGCCGTCCAGGGGCCACGGGAGCAGTACTTC
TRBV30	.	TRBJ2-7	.	CAWSVRQGNEQYF	TGTGCCTGGAGTGTACGTCAGGGGAACGAGCAGTACTTC
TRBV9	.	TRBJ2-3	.	CASSAIRATADTQYF	TGTGCCAGCAGCGCCATTAGGGCCACGGCAGATACGCAGTATTTT
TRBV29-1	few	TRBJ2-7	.	CSVEEVVYEQYF	TGCAGCGTTGAAGAGGTGGTCTACGAGCAGTACTTC
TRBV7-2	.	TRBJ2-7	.	CASSLLGYEQYF	TGTGCCAGCAGTCTACTTGGGTACGAGCAGTACTTC
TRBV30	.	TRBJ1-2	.	CAWSPGASYGYTF	TGTGCCTGGTCCCCAGGCGCATCTTATGGCTACACCTTC
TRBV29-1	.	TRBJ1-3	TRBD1	CSVEQGAYGNTIYF	TGCAGCGTGGAACAGGGGGCATATGGAAACACCATATATTTT
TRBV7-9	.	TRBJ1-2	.	CASSLYGQTGYTF	TGTGCCAGCAGCCTTTATGGACAGACCGGCTACACCTTC
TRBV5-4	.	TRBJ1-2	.	CASSLASSGSGYTF	TGTGCCAGCAGCTTGGCCTCGTCGGGATCTGGCTACACCTTC
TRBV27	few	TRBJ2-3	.	CASSLLAQSTDTQYF	TGTGCCAGCAGTTTGCTAGCCCAGAGCACAGATACGCAGTATTTT